This entry is about one T cell receptor beta chain. What it binds is unknown. Naive CD8 populations comprised CD45RO-negative cells positively selected for CCR7, excluding terminally differentiated effector memory CD45RA+ cells. For every subset, genomic DNA was evenly distributed across several immunoSEQ plates. Sequencing used immunoSEQ multiplex PCR; TCRdb keeps in-frame clones, though not all of them. Of approximately 840,000 clones in the sample, about 97% were seen once. This record belongs to a study of shared clonotypes between healthy human individuals. The wider study: Each donor's CD4 naive and CD4 memory cells filled three plates apiece, CD8 naive two, and CD8 memory one.

Whole-study results and caveats: Naive subsets usually exceeded memory subsets in estimated richness. Some clonotypes were shared by all four sorted-subset donors, while others were not shared. The non-shared ones had lower generation probabilities than the shared ones.

Sequences were obtained from naive CD8+ T cells sorted from blood. The sequence came from a man under 40 in good health.

The CDR3 bases are TGTGCGTATTTGTCCCTAGGGGAACCGAACAATGAGCAGTTCTTC. This codes for CAYLSLGEPNNEQFF. The V call is TRBV5-4, the J call TRBJ2-1; maybe TRBD1 (5 bases). From germline, CDR1 is SGHNT and CDR2 YYREEE (reference sequence). The CDR3 sequence is 15 residues long.